The sequence of this T cell receptor (beta chain) was determined in a study of PD-L1 blockade in urothelial cancer. Time point meaning: peripheral blood 6 weeks after treatment start. Produced via immunoSEQ multiplex PCR; TCRdb's table is partial and in-frame only. The sample contains 72,000 or so clones, 88% of which appear only once. The sequencing used PBMCs, collected around atezolizumab (anti-PD-L1) treatment. The origin of this receptor is a man aged 55 to 70 with urothelial cancer.

The CDR3 DNA is TGTGCCAGCAGCGTAGGGTTGAGGAGCCAAACCCTTAATGAAAAACTGTTTTTT. Its protein is CASSVGLRSQTLNEKLFF. The chain carries TRBV9 and TRBJ1-4; no clear D. The V end was cut by 0 bases, the J end by 4 bases, with 19 bases between. The CDR3 covers 18 residues. Germline V gene sequence: CDR1 SGDLS, CDR2 YYNGEE.